This T cell receptor (beta chain) was recovered during a study of T-cell reconstitution after alpha-beta-depleted transplantation in children (dated by TCRdb to 2016 to 2018). A note on the overall study: T-cell immune reconstitution after TCRalphabeta/CD19-depleted allogeneic hematopoietic cell transplantation in children was quantitatively tracked in the study by means of TCR repertoire profiling.

CDR1 and CDR2, per the germline V gene (reference sequence), are MNHEY and SMNVEV. From cysteine to phenylalanine, the CDR3 is 16 amino acids long. The kept DNA is CDR3 alone, 48 bases in frame from the first base. V is shortened by 5 bases, J by 4 bases, and the region joining them spans 21 bases. This sample's treatment or condition label indicates: allogeneic hematopoietic cell transplantation with graft depleted of TCRalphabeta T cells and CD19 B cells. TCRalphabeta/CD19-depleted allogeneic hematopoietic cell grafts were given to the transplant recipients, all of whom were children. Results the study describes overall, beyond this receptor: Apparently early alphabetaT-cell count recovery about two months after transplant reportedly relied on only several hundred rapidly expanded clones derived from non-depleted graft cells. In some patients, the high TCRbeta diversity seen at day 60 was put down to recipient T cells and intrathymic progenitors that had survived conditioning. The frequencies of hyperexpanded clones fell over the following months, and after one year, T-cell counts and TCRbeta diversity were mostly attributed to newly produced T cells.

In the case of this clonotype: Its antigen is not yet known. No base-level quality is on record; no much larger clone is a single base apart.

The library was generated by PCR. The sequencer was an Illumina HiSeq 2500. Molecular barcoding was employed in the preparation of TCR libraries, with unique molecular identifiers being used to normalize TCRbeta repertoire quantification. TCRdb took the public reads, trimmed them with fastp at Q25, ran MiXCR for clone calling and kept in-frame beta chains. All rows with the same CDR3 protein become a single entry with the most common DNA and genes. Recorded for this sample are more than 200,000 distinct CDR3 sequences; about 24% of them occurred a single time. Of the sample, 4% to 6% falls within the top ten clones.

The origin of this receptor is a female patient aged 2-15 years who had a stem cell transplant for congenital amegakaryocytic thrombocytopenia, so the T cells may come from the graft donor. Recombination linked TRBV27 to TRBJ2-7; TRBD1 is a possible D gene, resting on 6 matching bases. The sequences come from PBMCs, mostly from graft donor cells, collected 360 days after TCRalphabeta/CD19-depleted stem cell transplant. The bases are TGTGCCAGCAGTCTCTCCTCCGGGACACCTTTATACGAGCAGTACTTC. The translation is CASSLSSGTPLYEQYF.